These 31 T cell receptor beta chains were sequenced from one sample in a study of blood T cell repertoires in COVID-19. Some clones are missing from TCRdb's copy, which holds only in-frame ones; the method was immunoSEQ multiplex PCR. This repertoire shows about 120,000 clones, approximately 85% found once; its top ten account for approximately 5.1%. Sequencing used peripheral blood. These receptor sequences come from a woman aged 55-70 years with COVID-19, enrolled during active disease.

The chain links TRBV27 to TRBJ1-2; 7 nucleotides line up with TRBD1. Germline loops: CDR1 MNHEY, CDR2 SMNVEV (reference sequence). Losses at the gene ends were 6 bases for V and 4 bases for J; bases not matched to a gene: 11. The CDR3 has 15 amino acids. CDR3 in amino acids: CASRQGQSRSYGYTF. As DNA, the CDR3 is TGTGCCAGCAGACAGGGACAGAGCCGTTCCTATGGCTACACCTTC.

CDR3 loop: CASSRDSTEAFF. DNA for the CDR3: TGTGCCAGCAGCCGGGACAGCACAGAAGCTTTCTTT. The chain is built from TRBV7-8 and TRBJ1-1, with 7 positions matching TRBD1. The junction had 5 bases not matched to a gene; V was cut back by 5 bases and J by 8 bases. Germline V gene data show CDR1 as SGHVS and CDR2 as FQNEAQ. The length of the CDR3 is 12 residues.

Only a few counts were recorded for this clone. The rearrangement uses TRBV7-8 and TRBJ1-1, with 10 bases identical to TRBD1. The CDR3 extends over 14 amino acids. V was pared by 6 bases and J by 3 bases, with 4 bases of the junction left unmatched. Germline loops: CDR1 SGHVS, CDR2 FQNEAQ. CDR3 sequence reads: CASRDRGLDTEAFF. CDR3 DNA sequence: TGTGCCAGCAGAGACAGGGGGCTGGACACTGAAGCTTTCTTT.

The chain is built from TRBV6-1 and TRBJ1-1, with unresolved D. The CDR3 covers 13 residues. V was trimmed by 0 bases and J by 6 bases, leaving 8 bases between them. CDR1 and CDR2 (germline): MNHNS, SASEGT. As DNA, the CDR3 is TGTGCCAGCAGTGAAGCTTCGGGAGCTGAAGCTTTCTTT. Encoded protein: CASSEASGAEAFF.

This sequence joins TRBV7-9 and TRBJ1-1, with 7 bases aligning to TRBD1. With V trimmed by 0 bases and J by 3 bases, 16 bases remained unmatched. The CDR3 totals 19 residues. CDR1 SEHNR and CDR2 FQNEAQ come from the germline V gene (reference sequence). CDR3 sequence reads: CASSLAKNLGDRRYTEAFF. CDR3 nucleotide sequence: TGTGCCAGCAGCTTAGCTAAAAACCTCGGGGACAGACGTTACACTGAAGCTTTCTTT.

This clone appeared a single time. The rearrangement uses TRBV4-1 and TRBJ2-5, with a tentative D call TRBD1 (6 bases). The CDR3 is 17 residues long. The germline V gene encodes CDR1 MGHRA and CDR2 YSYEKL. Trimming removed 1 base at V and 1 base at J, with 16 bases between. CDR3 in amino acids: CASSQGIGGQSQETQYF. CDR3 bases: TGCGCCAGCAGCCAAGGAATAGGGGGACAAAGCCAAGAGACCCAGTACTTC.

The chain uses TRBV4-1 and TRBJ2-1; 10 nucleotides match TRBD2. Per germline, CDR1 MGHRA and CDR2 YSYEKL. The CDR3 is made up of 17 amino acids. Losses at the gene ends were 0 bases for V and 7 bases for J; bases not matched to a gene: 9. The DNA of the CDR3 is TGCGCCAGCAGCCAAGAGTTAGATAGCGGGGGGTGGAATGAGCAGTTCTTC. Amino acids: CASSQELDSGGWNEQFF.

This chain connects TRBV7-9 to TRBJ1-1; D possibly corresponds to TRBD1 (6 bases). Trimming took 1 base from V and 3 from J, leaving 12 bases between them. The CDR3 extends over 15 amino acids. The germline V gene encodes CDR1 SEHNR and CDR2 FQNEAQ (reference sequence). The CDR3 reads CASSLEQGPYTEAFF. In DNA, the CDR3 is TGTGCCAGCAGCTTAGAACAGGGACCTTACACTGAAGCTTTCTTT.

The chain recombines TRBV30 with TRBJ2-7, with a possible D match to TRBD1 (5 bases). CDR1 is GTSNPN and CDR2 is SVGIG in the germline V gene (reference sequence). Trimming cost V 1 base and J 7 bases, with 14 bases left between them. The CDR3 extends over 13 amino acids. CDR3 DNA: TGTGCCTGGAGTGACAGGCCCTACGTTGAGCAGTACTTC. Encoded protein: CAWSDRPYVEQYF.

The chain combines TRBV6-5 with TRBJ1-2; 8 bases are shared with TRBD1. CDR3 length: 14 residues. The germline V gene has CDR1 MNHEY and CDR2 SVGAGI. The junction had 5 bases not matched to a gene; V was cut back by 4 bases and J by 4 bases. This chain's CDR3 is CASSSTGVPYGYTF. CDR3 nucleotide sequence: TGTGCCAGCAGTTCGACAGGGGTCCCCTATGGCTACACCTTC.

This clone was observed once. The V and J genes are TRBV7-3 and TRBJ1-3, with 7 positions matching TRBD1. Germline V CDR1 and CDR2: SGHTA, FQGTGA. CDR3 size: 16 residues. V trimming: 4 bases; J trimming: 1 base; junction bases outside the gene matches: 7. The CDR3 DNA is TGTGCCAGCAGCTCCACAGGGGCACGGTCTGGAAACACCATATATTTT. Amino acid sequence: CASSSTGARSGNTIYF.

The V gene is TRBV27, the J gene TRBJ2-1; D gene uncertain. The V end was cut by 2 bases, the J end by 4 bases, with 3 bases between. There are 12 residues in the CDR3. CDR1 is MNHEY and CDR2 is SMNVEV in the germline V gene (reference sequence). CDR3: CASSLPYNEQFF. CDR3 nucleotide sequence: TGTGCCAGCAGTTTACCTTACAATGAGCAGTTCTTC.

The CDR3 is CASAETSSYEQYF. The CDR3 bases are TGTGCCAGCGCGGAGACGAGCTCCTACGAGCAGTACTTC. The genes are TRBV2 and TRBJ2-7; D is unclear. V lost 8 bases and J 0 bases, leaving 11 bases between the germline ends. CDR3 length equals 13 residues. From germline, CDR1 is SNHLY and CDR2 FYNNEI.

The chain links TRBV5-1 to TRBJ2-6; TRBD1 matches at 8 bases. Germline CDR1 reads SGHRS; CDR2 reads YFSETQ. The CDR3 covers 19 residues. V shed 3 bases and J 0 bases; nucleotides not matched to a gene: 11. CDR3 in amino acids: CASSWGTGRATSGANVLTF. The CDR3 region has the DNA TGCGCCAGCAGCTGGGGGACAGGTCGGGCGACCTCTGGGGCCAACGTCCTGACTTTC.

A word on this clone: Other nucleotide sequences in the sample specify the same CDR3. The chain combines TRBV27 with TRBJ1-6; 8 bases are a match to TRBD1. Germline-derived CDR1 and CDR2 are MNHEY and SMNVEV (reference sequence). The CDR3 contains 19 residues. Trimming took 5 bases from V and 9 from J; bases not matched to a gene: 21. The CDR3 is CASSLILGQGRGQASPLHF. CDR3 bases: TGTGCCAGCAGTCTAATCCTCGGACAGGGTAGAGGCCAGGCTTCACCCCTCCACTTT.

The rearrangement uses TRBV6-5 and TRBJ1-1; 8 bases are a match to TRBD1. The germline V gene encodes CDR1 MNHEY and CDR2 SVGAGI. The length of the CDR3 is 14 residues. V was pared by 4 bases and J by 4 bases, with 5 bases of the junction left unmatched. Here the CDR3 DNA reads TGTGCCAGCAGTTCCCGGACAGGGTCCACTGAAGCTTTCTTT. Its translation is CASSSRTGSTEAFF.

For the CDR3, the DNA is TGCGCCACCCGACGGACAGGCTCCTACGAGCAGTACTTC. It specifies CATRRTGSYEQYF. J is TRBJ2-7 and V is TRBV5-1; 7 bases are a match to TRBD1. The J segment lost 0 bases and the V segment lost 9 bases, leaving 6 bases of the junction unmatched. This CDR3 contains 13 residues. Germline V gene data show CDR1 as SGHRS and CDR2 as YFSETQ. Full variable domain (outside the CDR3, taken from reference TRBV5-1 and TRBJ2-7): KAGVTQTPRYLIKTRGQQVTLSCSPISGHRSVSWYQQTPGQGLQFLFEYFSETQRNKGNFPGRFSGRQFSNSRSEMNVSTLELGDSALYLCATRRTGSYEQYFGPGTRLTVT.

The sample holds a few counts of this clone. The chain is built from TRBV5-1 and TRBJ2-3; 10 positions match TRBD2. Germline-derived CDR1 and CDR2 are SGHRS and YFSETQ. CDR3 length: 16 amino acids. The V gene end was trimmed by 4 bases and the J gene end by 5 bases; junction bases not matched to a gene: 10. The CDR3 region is CASSQLAGGGRDTQYF. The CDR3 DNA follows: TGCGCCAGCAGCCAGTTAGCGGGGGGCGGGAGAGATACGCAGTATTTT. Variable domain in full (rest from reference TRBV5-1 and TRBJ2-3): KAGVTQTPRYLIKTRGQQVTLSCSPISGHRSVSWYQQTPGQGLQFLFEYFSETQRNKGNFPGRFSGRQFSNSRSEMNVSTLELGDSALYLCASSQLAGGGRDTQYFGPGTRLTVL.

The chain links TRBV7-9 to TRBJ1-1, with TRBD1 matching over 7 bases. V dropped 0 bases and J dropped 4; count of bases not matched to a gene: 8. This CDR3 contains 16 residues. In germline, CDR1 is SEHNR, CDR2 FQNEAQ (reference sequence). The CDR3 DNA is TGTGCCAGCAGCTTAGCTGGGGGAACAGGGGTCACTGAAGCTTTCTTT. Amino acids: CASSLAGGTGVTEAFF.

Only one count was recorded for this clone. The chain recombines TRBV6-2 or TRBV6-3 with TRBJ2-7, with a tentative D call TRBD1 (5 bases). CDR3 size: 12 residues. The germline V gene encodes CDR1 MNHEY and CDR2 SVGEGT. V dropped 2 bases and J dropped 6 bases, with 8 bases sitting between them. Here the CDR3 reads CASSYLTAEQYF. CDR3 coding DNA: TGTGCCAGCAGTTACCTGACAGCCGAGCAGTACTTC.

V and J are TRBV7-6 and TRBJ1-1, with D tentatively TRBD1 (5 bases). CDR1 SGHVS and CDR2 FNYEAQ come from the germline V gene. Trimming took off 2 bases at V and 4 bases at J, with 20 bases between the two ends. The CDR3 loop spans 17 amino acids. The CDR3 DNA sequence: TGTGCCAGCAGCTTATCCACGAAATTCGGGGGGGTCACTGAAGCTTTCTTT. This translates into CASSLSTKFGGVTEAFF.

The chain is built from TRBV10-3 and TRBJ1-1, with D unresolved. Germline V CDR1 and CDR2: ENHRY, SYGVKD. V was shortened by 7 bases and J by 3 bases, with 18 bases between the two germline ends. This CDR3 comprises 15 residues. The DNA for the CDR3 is TGTGCCATCAATAATTCTCCAGGCGGGGACACTGAAGCTTTCTTT. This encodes CAINNSPGGDTEAFF.

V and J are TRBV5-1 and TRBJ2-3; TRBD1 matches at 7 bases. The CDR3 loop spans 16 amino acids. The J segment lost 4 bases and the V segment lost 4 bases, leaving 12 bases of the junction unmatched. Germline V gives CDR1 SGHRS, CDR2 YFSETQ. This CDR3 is CASSRRTGNRADTQYF. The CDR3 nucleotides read TGCGCCAGCAGCCGCCGGACAGGCAATAGGGCAGATACGCAGTATTTT.

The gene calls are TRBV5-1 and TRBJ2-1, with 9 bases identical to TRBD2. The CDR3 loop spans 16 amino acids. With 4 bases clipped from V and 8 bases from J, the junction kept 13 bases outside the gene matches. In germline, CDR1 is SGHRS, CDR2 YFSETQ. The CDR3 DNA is TGCGCCAGCAGCCTAGGAGCGGGGGGTCCTACGGATGAGCAGTTCTTC. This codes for CASSLGAGGPTDEQFF.

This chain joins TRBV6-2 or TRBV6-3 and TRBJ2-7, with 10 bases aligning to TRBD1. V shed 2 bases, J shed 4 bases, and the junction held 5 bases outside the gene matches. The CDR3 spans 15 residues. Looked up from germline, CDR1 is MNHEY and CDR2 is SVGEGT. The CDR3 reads CASSYQPGQGYEQYF. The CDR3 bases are TGTGCCAGCAGTTACCAACCGGGACAGGGGTACGAGCAGTACTTC.

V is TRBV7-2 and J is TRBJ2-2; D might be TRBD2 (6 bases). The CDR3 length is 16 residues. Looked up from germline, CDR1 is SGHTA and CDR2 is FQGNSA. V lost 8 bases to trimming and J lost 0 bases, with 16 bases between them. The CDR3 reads CASRSRRDANTGELFF. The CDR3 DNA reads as TGTGCCAGCCGAAGTCGGCGGGATGCGAACACCGGGGAGCTGTTTTTT.

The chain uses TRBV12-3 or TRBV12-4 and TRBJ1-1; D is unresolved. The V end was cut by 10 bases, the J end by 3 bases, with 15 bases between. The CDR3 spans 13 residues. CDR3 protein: CAIVQRADTEAFF. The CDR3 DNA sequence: TGTGCCATCGTACAGAGGGCGGACACTGAAGCTTTCTTT.

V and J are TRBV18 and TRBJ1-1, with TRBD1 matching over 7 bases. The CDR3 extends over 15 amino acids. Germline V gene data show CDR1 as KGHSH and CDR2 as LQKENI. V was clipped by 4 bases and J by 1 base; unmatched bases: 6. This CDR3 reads CASSRSGTANTEAFF. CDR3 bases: TGTGCCAGCTCACGATCCGGGACAGCGAACACTGAAGCTTTCTTT.

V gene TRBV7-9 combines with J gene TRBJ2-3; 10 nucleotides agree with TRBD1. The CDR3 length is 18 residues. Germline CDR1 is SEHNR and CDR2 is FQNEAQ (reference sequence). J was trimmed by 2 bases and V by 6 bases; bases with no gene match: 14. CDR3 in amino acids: CASRSTGTGEFATDTQYF. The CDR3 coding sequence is TGTGCCAGCAGGTCTACCGGGACAGGGGAGTTCGCCACAGATACGCAGTATTTT.

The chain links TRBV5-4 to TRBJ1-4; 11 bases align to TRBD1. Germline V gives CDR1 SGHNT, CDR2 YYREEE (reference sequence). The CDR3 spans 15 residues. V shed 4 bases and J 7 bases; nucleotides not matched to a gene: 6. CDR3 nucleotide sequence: TGTGCCAGCAGCCAACCCGGGACAGGGGGTGAAAAACTGTTTTTT. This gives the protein CASSQPGTGGEKLFF.

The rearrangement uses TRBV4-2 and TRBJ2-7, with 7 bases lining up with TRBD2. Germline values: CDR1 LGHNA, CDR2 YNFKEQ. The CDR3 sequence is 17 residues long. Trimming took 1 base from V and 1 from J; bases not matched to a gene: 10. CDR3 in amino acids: CASSQAAGYGGSYEQYF. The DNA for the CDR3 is TGTGCCAGCAGCCAAGCGGCTGGGTACGGGGGGTCCTACGAGCAGTACTTC.